The clone carrying this T cell receptor beta chain was seen a few times. Its specificity is not known. This sample is drawn from a study of blood T cells in healthy people across ages. Samples had at least 7 million PBMCs isolated from them. Study-level results: With naive T cell percentage, TCR beta diversity showed a strong correlation. There were more naive CD4+ cells and higher diversity in long-lived donors than in aged donors.

Sample-barcoded 5' priming and a J-beta primer mix drove a second PCR of about 7 to 11 cycles. Each cDNA molecule, via a template-switch adaptor with 12 random nucleotides, was tagged. TCRdb reprocessed the 5' RACE reads with MiXCR, giving one entry per CDR3 protein. The repertoire holds around 1.1 million distinct CDR3 sequences, with 35% to 40% as singletons. Sequencing input: blood. This TCR came from a man aged 18 to 30 in good health.

The CDR3 sequence: CASSFFGTTNTGELFF. In DNA form, the CDR3 reads TGTGCCAGCAGTTTCTTCGGGACAACGAACACCGGGGAGCTGTTTTTT. The rearrangement joins TRBV27 to TRBJ2-2; the D gene is possibly TRBD1 (6 bases). Germline loops: CDR1 MNHEY, CDR2 SMNVEV (reference sequence). The V end lost 3 bases, the J end lost 0 bases, and 11 bases lay between the germline ends. There are 16 residues in the CDR3.